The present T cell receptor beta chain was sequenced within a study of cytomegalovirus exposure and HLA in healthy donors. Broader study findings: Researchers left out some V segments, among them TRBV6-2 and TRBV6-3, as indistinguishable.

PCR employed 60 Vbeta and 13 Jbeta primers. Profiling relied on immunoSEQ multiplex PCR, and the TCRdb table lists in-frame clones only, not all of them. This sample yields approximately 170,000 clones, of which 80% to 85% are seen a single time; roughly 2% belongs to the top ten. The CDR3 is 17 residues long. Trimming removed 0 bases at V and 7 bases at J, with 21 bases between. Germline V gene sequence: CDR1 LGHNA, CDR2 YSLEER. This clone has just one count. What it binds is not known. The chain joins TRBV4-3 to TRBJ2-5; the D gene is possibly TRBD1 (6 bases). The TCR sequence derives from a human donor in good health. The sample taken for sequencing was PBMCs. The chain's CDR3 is CASSQDANLQGFGTQYF. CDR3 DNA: TGCGCCAGCAGCCAAGACGCAAACCTACAGGGTTTTGGGACCCAGTACTTC.